A single TCR beta chain is shown here with its context. Its binding antigen is unknown. The sample holds no much larger clone one base away, and base qualities are not on file. Healthy HIV-negative adults with no recently reported acute infections or vaccinations were included as donors. Every donor was a Caucasian adult residing in Nashville, Tennessee, USA. CD4+ T cells were enriched by magnetic negative selection, after which naive cells were positively selected on CD45RA and the negative fraction was taken as the memory subset. After blood collection by leukapheresis, PBMCs were isolated using Ficoll-Histopaque density gradient centrifugation and then cryopreserved in the vapor phase of liquid nitrogen. Purity and quantity of every magnetically sorted T cell population were checked by analytical flow cytometry. From each sorted fraction, genomic DNA was isolated and quantified by UV absorbance on a Nanodrop 2000c.

Sequences SNHLY (CDR1) and FYNNEI (CDR2) are obtained from the germline V gene. Trimming costs V 6 bases and J 5 bases, and their ends lie 13 bases apart. The CDR3 runs 13 amino acids, cysteine and phenylalanine included. The read is trimmed to its CDR3 DNA, 39 bases read in frame from base 1. These data belong to a study of shared clonotypes between healthy human individuals (dated by TCRdb to about 2020). Study-level background: A few men and two women, aged 18 to 49 years, made up the cohort. To increase sequencing depth and limit assay-specific biases, different laboratories used diverse techniques to prepare libraries and sequence TCR repertoires. Each donor's leukapheresis produced roughly between about 0.8 and 8.9 billion PBMCs. For each donor, CD4 naive and CD4 memory were each given three plates, CD8 naive was given two plates, and CD8 memory was given one plate. To estimate repertoire size and how much clonotypes are shared between individuals, the study performed deep sequencing of blood TCR repertoires from 4 to 6 healthy adults.

TCR CDR3 regions were amplified from genomic DNA by multiplex PCR using the deep immunoSEQ assay. Genomic DNA extracted from each cell subset was distributed evenly over all wells of several immunoSEQ 96-well plates, and each plate served as one replicate. For sorted subsets, roughly 200 ng of genomic DNA, equivalent to some 33,000 T cell genomes, went into each replicate PCR. Purified libraries were quantified with a Qubit 3.0 fluorometer, sized on a Bioanalyzer 2100, and re-quantified with the KAPA Library Quantification kit. A separate single-read 150-cycle Illumina NextSeq 550 flow cell was used to sequence each immunoSEQ 96-well plate. As for the authors' bioinformatics: Because only junctional sequences without quality scores were contained in the immunoSEQ output, filtering matching that applied to full-length reads could not be performed. To assign V/J genes and CDR3, sequences were annotated against IMGT germline references using PyIR, a Python wrapper for IgBLAST v1.9. Reads were filtered out if the reads had weak V/J assignments (E-value above 1e-6), no CDR3, stop codons, out-of-frame junctions, or ambiguous translated residues. A V3J clonotype was defined by an identical inferred V gene, J gene, and CDR3 amino acid sequence. The percentage overlap between two repertoires was calculated by dividing the number of shared unique clonotypes by the size of the smaller repertoire. RTK rarefaction, the Chao1 estimator, and Recon v2.1 estimates of unobserved clonotypes were used to assess repertoire richness. OLGA was used to compute generation probabilities for all TCRbeta clonotypes that the gDNA method yielded from a handful of donors. TCRdb retrieved this table from immuneACCESS and kept in-frame rearrangements only. Not all clones are present; in checked studies, unresolved V genes account for under half, and no reason is known for the remainder. V and J calls and clone size come straight from that table; D and trimming were deduced from the DNA. In all, the sample holds 850,000 to 1,200,000 clones, and approximately 72% of those were seen once. The ten largest make up roughly 1.4% of the sample.

The paper as a whole reports these results and caveats: Pairwise subsampling led to the expectation that sequencing depth would affect the degree of clonotype sharing among donors. Higher generation probabilities were observed for clonotypes shared by all four sorted-subset donors than for non-shared clonotypes. Across a few donors, about 4.5% of naive CD4, roughly 3.8% of naive CD8, about 2.3% of memory CD4, and around 0.4% of memory CD8 clonotypes were shared. Rarefaction of sorted-subset datasets indicated incomplete sequencing despite the large sequencing depth. Larger estimated clonotype richness was generally found for naive subsets than for memory subsets. The small number of donors limited the genetic and exposure-history diversity represented. Sampling was restricted to blood, and TCR repertoires in tissue are likely to differ from TCR repertoires in blood.

What was sequenced was memory CD4+ T cells sorted from blood. Sample cell subset or site, as interpreted from the label and publication: CD45RA-negative fraction. This TCR derives from a man in his late teens or twenties in good health. In this chain, TRBV2 is recombined with TRBJ2-5; the D region possibly corresponds to TRBD2 (6 bases align). The CDR3 amino acid sequence is: CASSADGGETQYF. The DNA sequence is given as TGTGCCAGCAGCGCGGATGGGGGGGAGACCCAGTACTTC.